Listed here are 15 T cell receptor beta chains from one sample, sequenced in a study of Tregs in tolerant kidney transplant recipients. Assay: immunoSEQ multiplex PCR; the TCRdb copy retains only in-frame clones and omits some. The table records about 69,000 clones, roughly nine tenths of them present only once. The specimen comprised CD4+ T cells from blood, sampled before the transplant. These receptors were taken from a human donor who received a combined kidney and bone marrow transplant.

The J gene is TRBJ2-5, the V gene TRBV18; the match to TRBD2 covers 11 bases. V trimming: 2 bases; J trimming: 2 bases; junction bases outside the gene matches: 4. There are 16 residues in the CDR3. CDR1 and CDR2 (germline): KGHSH, LQKENI. CDR3 sequence (DNA): TGTGCCAGCTCACCAGGACTAGCGGGTGGGCAAGAGACCCAGTACTTC. Its translation: CASSPGLAGGQETQYF.

The rearrangement joins TRBV7-2 to TRBJ2-7; weak D call: TRBD2 (6 bases). This CDR3 is 15 amino acids long. With 4 bases removed from V and 0 bases from J, the gap between germline ends came to 13 bases. Germline V lookup: CDR1 SGHTA, CDR2 FQGNSA. The chain's CDR3 is CASSSTPGSSYEQYF. DNA of the CDR3: TGTGCCAGCAGCTCCACCCCCGGGAGCTCCTACGAGCAGTACTTC.

The rearrangement links TRBV7-8 to TRBJ1-5; the match to TRBD1 covers 7 bases. The V gene end was trimmed by 5 bases and the J gene end by 3 bases; junction bases not matched to a gene: 7. Germline loops: CDR1 SGHVS, CDR2 FQNEAQ. There are 15 residues in the CDR3. CDR3 coding DNA: TGTGCCAGCAGCCCGGACAGGAACTACAATCAGCCCCAGCATTTT. It specifies CASSPDRNYNQPQHF.

The CDR3 coding sequence is TGTGCCAGCAGCCAAACAGGGTCCAACTATGGCTACACCTTC. Translation: CASSQTGSNYGYTF. The chain carries TRBV4-2 and TRBJ1-2; the D gene is possibly TRBD1 (6 bases). This CDR3 comprises 14 residues. Germline values: CDR1 LGHNA, CDR2 YNFKEQ. Trimming removed 2 bases from V and 2 bases from J, with 9 bases in between.

The table lists this clone with a count of one. The CDR3 region is CASSQGLIAGTTEAFF. The CDR3 region has the DNA TGTGCCAGCAGCCAAGGACTAATAGCGGGAACCACTGAAGCTTTCTTT. The chain combines TRBV4-2 with TRBJ1-1; D not resolved. Looked up from germline, CDR1 is LGHNA and CDR2 is YNFKEQ. The CDR3 is made up of 16 amino acids. The ends were cut back, 1 base at V and 4 bases at J, with 16 bases in the middle.

The chain recombines TRBV7-2 with TRBJ1-2; TRBD1 aligns across 8 bases. The CDR3 totals 13 residues. The V and J ends lost 4 bases and 4 bases, in that order; junction bases with no gene match: 2. Germline CDR1 and CDR2: SGHTA and FQGNSA. CDR3 sequence (DNA): TGTGCCAGCAGCTCCGGACAGGGCTATGGCTACACCTTC. It is translated as CASSSGQGYGYTF.

This clone was observed a handful of times. The chain recombines TRBV4-3 with TRBJ1-1; D might be TRBD1 (5 bases). Germline lookup yields CDR1 LGHNA and CDR2 YSLEER. This CDR3 is built from 16 residues. The germline V and J ends were trimmed by 0 bases and 1 base, with 12 bases remaining between them. The CDR3 sequence: CASSQDDQGQNTEAFF. The DNA of the CDR3 is TGCGCCAGCAGCCAAGATGACCAGGGTCAGAACACTGAAGCTTTCTTT.

The chain employs TRBV5-1 and TRBJ2-3, with TRBD2 identical over 8 bases. CDR3 size: 15 residues. Unmatched junction bases numbered 3, after V lost 1 base and J lost 2 bases. Germline CDR1 SGHRS, CDR2 YFSETQ. Here the CDR3 reads CASSLTSGTTDTQYF. In DNA form, the CDR3 reads TGCGCCAGCAGCTTGACTAGCGGAACCACAGATACGCAGTATTTT.

The chain has TRBV5-1 and TRBJ2-2, with 7 bases lining up with TRBD1. In germline, CDR1 is SGHRS, CDR2 YFSETQ. The length of the CDR3 is 14 residues. V was pared by 0 bases and J by 4 bases, with 0 bases of the junction left unmatched. This chain's CDR3 is CASSLGQGTGELFF. The DNA of the CDR3 is TGCGCCAGCAGCTTGGGACAGGGCACCGGGGAGCTGTTTTTT.

The chain combines TRBV28 with TRBJ2-5; 8 bases line up with TRBD1. J was trimmed by 5 bases and V by 6 bases; bases with no gene match: 8. Germline CDR1 MDHEN, CDR2 SYDVKM. The CDR3 totals 14 residues. The CDR3 DNA reads as TGTGCCAGCAGGCCCCAGGGGGCGGGGGAGACCCAGTACTTC. Protein product: CASRPQGAGETQYF.

The rearrangement uses TRBV27 and TRBJ2-5, with 9 bases matching TRBD2. Germline V gene lookup returns CDR1 MNHEY and CDR2 SMNVEV (reference sequence). Trimming at V came to 2 bases and at J to 5 bases, leaving 6 bases not matched to a gene. The CDR3 covers 15 residues. The CDR3 sequence is CASSLGLAQGETQYF. The CDR3 nucleotides read TGTGCCAGCAGTTTAGGACTAGCGCAAGGGGAGACCCAGTACTTC.

The genes are TRBV7-2 and TRBJ1-2, with a tentative D call TRBD1 (5 bases). Per the germline V gene, CDR1 is SGHTA and CDR2 is FQGNSA. This CDR3 has 15 amino acids. Trimming removed 4 bases at V and 8 bases at J, with 20 bases between. CDR3 coding DNA: TGTGCCAGCAGCTCCTCTCCCAACCAGGGAATGGGCTACACCTTC. The encoded protein is CASSSSPNQGMGYTF.

The genes are TRBV5-1 and TRBJ2-3, with D maybe TRBD2 (5 bases). Germline lookup yields CDR1 SGHRS and CDR2 YFSETQ. This CDR3 has 14 residues. Trimming shortened V by 4 bases and J by 2 bases, and 11 bases separated the two germline ends. The DNA of the CDR3 is TGCGCCAGCAGCGCGCGGACTGACACAGATACGCAGTATTTT. Protein product: CASSARTDTDTQYF. Full variable domain (missing parts from reference TRBV5-1 and TRBJ2-3): KAGVTQTPRYLIKTRGQQVTLSCSPISGHRSVSWYQQTPGQGLQFLFEYFSETQRNKGNFPGRFSGRQFSNSRSEMNVSTLELGDSALYLCASSARTDTDTQYFGPGTRLTVL.

The chain joins TRBV27 to TRBJ2-1; D uncertain. Germline CDR1 reads MNHEY; CDR2 reads SMNVEV (reference sequence). This CDR3 spans 13 amino acids. Trimming left V 4 bases short and J 9 bases short, with 13 bases between. The CDR3 DNA is TGTGCCAGCAGTTCAACTATGACGGGTGAGCAGTTCTTC. It codes for CASSSTMTGEQFF.

This clone was counted once. The chain carries TRBV4-1 and TRBJ2-7; a possible D gene is TRBD2 (6 bases). The ends were cut back, 0 bases at V and 3 bases at J, with 18 bases in the middle. This CDR3 contains 17 residues. Germline CDR1 is MGHRA and CDR2 is YSYEKL. CDR3 nucleotides: TGCGCCAGCAGCCAAGAATCCGGCGGGAAGAAAAACTACGAGCAGTACTTC. This translates into CASSQESGGKKNYEQYF.